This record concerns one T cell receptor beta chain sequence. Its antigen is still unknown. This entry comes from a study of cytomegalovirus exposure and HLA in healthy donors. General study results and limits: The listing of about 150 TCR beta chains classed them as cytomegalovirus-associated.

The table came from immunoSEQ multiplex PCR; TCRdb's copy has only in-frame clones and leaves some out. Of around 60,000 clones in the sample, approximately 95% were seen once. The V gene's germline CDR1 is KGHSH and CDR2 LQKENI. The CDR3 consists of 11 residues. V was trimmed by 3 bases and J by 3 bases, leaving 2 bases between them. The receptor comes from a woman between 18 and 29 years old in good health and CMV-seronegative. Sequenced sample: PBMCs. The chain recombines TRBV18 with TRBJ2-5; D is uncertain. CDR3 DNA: TGTGCCAGCTCACCCGAAGAGACCCAGTACTTC. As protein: CASSPEETQYF.